These 32 T cell receptor beta chains were all obtained from the same sample, sequenced in a study of T cell responses to AZD1222 COVID-19 vaccine. Data came from immunoSEQ multiplex PCR; TCRdb stores just in-frame clones and leaves some out. This sample has around 130,000 clones, with 88% found just once. The sequencing used peripheral blood, collected 28 days after the second AZD1222 dose. These receptors originate from an adult who received the AZD1222 COVID-19 vaccine.

The gene calls are TRBV14 and TRBJ1-6; D uncertain. The CDR3 sequence is 14 residues long. V lost 1 base and J lost 14, with 15 bases in between. CDR1 and CDR2 from the germline V gene are SGHDN and FVKESK. The CDR3 DNA is TGTGCCAGCAGCCAAGCGATAGGGTTTCAGGCCCTCCACTTT. Translating gives CASSQAIGFQALHF.

This chain connects TRBV7-9 to TRBJ1-2, with unresolved D. There are 15 residues in the CDR3. The germline CDR1 and CDR2 sequences are SEHNR and FQNEAQ (reference sequence). Between the trimmed V and J ends, which lost 1 base and 4 bases, there was a span of 13 bases. The CDR3 spells CASSLGRAASYGYTF. CDR3 DNA sequence: TGTGCCAGCAGCTTAGGCCGTGCAGCCTCCTATGGCTACACCTTC.

The chain employs TRBV5-6 and TRBJ1-5; a possible D gene is TRBD1 (5 bases). Germline V lookup: CDR1 SGHDT, CDR2 YYEEEE. The CDR3 runs 16 residues. Trimming shortened V by 4 bases and J by 0 bases, and 14 bases separated the two germline ends. In DNA, the CDR3 is TGTGCCAGCAGCCAGAAAGGGGACGCTAGCAATCAGCCCCAGCATTTT. Translated: CASSQKGDASNQPQHF.

This clone was recorded once. This sequence joins TRBV7-2 and TRBJ2-5; TRBD2 aligns across 8 bases. CDR3 length: 15 amino acids. Germline CDR1 reads SGHTA; CDR2 reads FQGNSA. V was pared by 5 bases and J by 1 base, with 6 bases of the junction left unmatched. CDR3 sequence: CASSKWTSLQETQYF. CDR3 DNA sequence: TGTGCCAGCAGCAAGTGGACTAGCCTCCAAGAGACCCAGTACTTC. Variable domain in full (rest from reference TRBV7-2 and TRBJ2-5): GAGVSQSPSNKVTEKGKDVELRCDPISGHTALYWYRQSLGQGLEFLIYFQGNSAPDKSGLPSDRFSAERTGGSVSTLTIQRTQQEDSAVYLCASSKWTSLQETQYFGPGTRLLVL.

In its sample, this clone was seen a few times. The chain is built from TRBV27 and TRBJ2-2; D not certain. V gave up 8 bases and J gave up 6 bases, with 10 bases separating them. The CDR3 covers 12 residues. In germline, CDR1 is MNHEY, CDR2 SMNVEV (reference sequence). The CDR3 DNA follows: TGTGCCAGCCAAGGGTGGGCCGGGGAGCTGTTTTTT. Protein product: CASQGWAGELFF.

V usage is TRBV7-9 and J usage is TRBJ2-3; possibly TRBD1 or TRBD2 for D (5 bases each). This CDR3 has 19 amino acids. Germline CDR1 is SEHNR and CDR2 is FQNEAQ (reference sequence). The V and J ends lost 2 bases and 4 bases respectively, with 25 bases between them. The CDR3 sequence is CASSLSGWRGTLRADTQYF. The CDR3 DNA follows: TGTGCCAGCAGCTTAAGTGGGTGGCGTGGGACCCTTCGCGCAGATACGCAGTATTTT.

The chain recombines TRBV7-2 with TRBJ1-2; 10 bases match TRBD1. V trimming: 6 bases; J trimming: 6 bases; junction bases outside the gene matches: 7. Germline V CDR1 and CDR2: SGHTA, FQGNSA. CDR3 length equals 14 residues. The DNA for the CDR3 is TGTGCCAGCAGACAAGGGGACAGGGGCCATGGCTACACCTTC. Translating gives CASRQGDRGHGYTF. The whole variable domain, remainder taken from reference TRBV7-2 and TRBJ1-2, is GAGVSQSPSNKVTEKGKDVELRCDPISGHTALYWYRQSLGQGLEFLIYFQGNSAPDKSGLPSDRFSAERTGGSVSTLTIQRTQQEDSAVYLCASRQGDRGHGYTFGSGTRLTVV.

This clone was detected once. V is TRBV30 and J is TRBJ2-5; D is ambiguous. Per the germline V gene, CDR1 is GTSNPN and CDR2 is SVGIG (reference sequence). CDR3 length: 12 residues. Trimming shortened V by 0 bases and J by 1 base, and 3 bases separated the two germline ends. This CDR3 is CAWSVGQETQYF. CDR3 in DNA: TGTGCCTGGAGTGTTGGCCAAGAGACCCAGTACTTC.

V usage is TRBV7-9 and J usage is TRBJ1-1; perhaps TRBD1 as D (6 bases). Trimming took off 6 bases at V and 4 bases at J, with 15 bases between the two ends. The germline V gene has CDR1 SEHNR and CDR2 FQNEAQ (reference sequence). The CDR3 is made up of 14 amino acids. The CDR3 is CASSVQGESTEAFF. The CDR3, as DNA: TGTGCCAGCAGTGTACAGGGAGAGAGCACTGAAGCTTTCTTT.

The CDR3 reads CASSLTVEQYF. CDR3 nucleotides: TGTGCCAGCAGTTTGACAGTCGAGCAGTACTTC. The J gene is TRBJ2-7, the V gene TRBV12-3 or TRBV12-4; a weak D match, TRBD1 (5 bases). The CDR3 consists of 11 residues. Between the trimmed V and J ends, which lost 3 bases and 6 bases, there was a span of 6 bases.

This clone occurred a few times. V gene TRBV11-2 combines with J gene TRBJ2-1; tentative D call: TRBD2 (6 bases). V lost 0 bases, J lost 2 bases, and 8 bases lay in between. Germline CDR1 reads SGHAT; CDR2 reads FQNNGV. This CDR3 is 15 amino acids long. The CDR3 protein is CASSLERGPYNEQFF. The CDR3 DNA follows: TGTGCCAGCAGCTTAGAGCGGGGCCCCTACAATGAGCAGTTCTTC. Drawing the rest from reference TRBV11-2 and TRBJ2-1, the complete variable domain is EAGVAQSPRYKIIEKRQSVAFWCNPISGHATLYWYQQILGQGPKLLIQFQNNGVVDDSQLPKDRFSAERLKGVDSTLKIQPAKLEDSAVYLCASSLERGPYNEQFFGPGTRLTVL.

This chain connects TRBV2 to TRBJ1-1; unclear D gene. Trimming removed 4 bases at V and 0 bases at J, with 9 bases between. Looked up from germline, CDR1 is SNHLY and CDR2 is FYNNEI. This CDR3 spans 14 amino acids. CDR3 sequence: CASSVQALNTEAFF. The DNA of the CDR3 is TGTGCCAGCAGTGTTCAGGCTTTGAACACTGAAGCTTTCTTT.

This clone was counted once. The J gene is TRBJ2-5, the V gene TRBV19; D not resolved. From germline, CDR1 is LNHDA and CDR2 SQIVND (reference sequence). The CDR3 spans 14 residues. V lost 1 base to trimming and J lost 5 bases, with 11 bases between them. CDR3 sequence (DNA): TGTGCCAGTAGTATAGCCCCTAGGACGGAGACCCAGTACTTC. The encoded protein is CASSIAPRTETQYF.

This clone was seen only once. This chain uses TRBV11-2 with TRBJ2-1, with TRBD2 identical over 11 bases. CDR3 length: 15 amino acids. V was clipped by 6 bases and J by 5 bases; unmatched bases: 6. Germline CDR1 is SGHAT and CDR2 is FQNNGV. Here the CDR3 reads CASSILAGVHNEQFF. CDR3 DNA: TGTGCCAGCAGTATACTAGCGGGAGTCCACAATGAGCAGTTCTTC.

V usage is TRBV3-1 (or the pseudogene TRBV3-2) and J usage is TRBJ2-1; D is uncertain. V was pared by 1 base and J by 9 bases, with 4 bases between. CDR1 is LGHDT, CDR2 YNNKEL, per germline (reference sequence). CDR3 length: 11 amino acids. The CDR3 DNA is TGTGCCAGCAGCCAAGCAGGTGAGCAGTTCTTC. Translation: CASSQAGEQFF.

V is TRBV5-1 and J is TRBJ2-3; D not certain. V shed 0 bases and J shed 10 bases, with 12 bases lying between them. The germline CDR1 and CDR2 sequences are SGHRS and YFSETQ. The CDR3 totals 13 residues. The CDR3 nucleotides are TGCGCCAGCAGCTTGGCCGGCCAGATATCGCAGTATTTT. It is translated as CASSLAGQISQYF.

The chain couples TRBV27 to TRBJ2-5, with 7 bases that match TRBD2. CDR3 length: 15 amino acids. With 5 bases clipped from V and 2 bases from J, the junction kept 8 bases outside the gene matches. Germline CDR1 is MNHEY and CDR2 is SMNVEV (reference sequence). CDR3 in DNA: TGTGCCAGCAGTCGGACTAGGGTTAAACAAGAGACCCAGTACTTC. Encoded protein: CASSRTRVKQETQYF.

The chain recombines TRBV30 with TRBJ1-5; D possibly corresponds to TRBD1 (5 bases). CDR1 is GTSNPN, CDR2 SVGIG, per germline (reference sequence). This CDR3 contains 16 residues. Trimming pared 7 bases from V and 3 bases from J, leaving 22 bases between. The CDR3 here is CASTAQGKGNNQPQHF. CDR3 DNA sequence: TGTGCCTCTACCGCCCAGGGAAAAGGGAACAATCAGCCCCAGCATTTT.

This clone was observed once. The chain uses TRBV11-2 and TRBJ2-1; a possible D gene is TRBD2 (6 bases). Germline V CDR1 and CDR2: SGHAT, FQNNGV. Trimming left V 3 bases short and J 10 bases short, with 13 bases between. The length of the CDR3 is 13 residues. The CDR3 DNA reads as TGTGCCAGCAGCTTTAGGTGGACTAAGGAGCAGTTCTTC. It codes for CASSFRWTKEQFF.

The V call is TRBV7-3, the J call TRBJ1-2, with 8 bases that match TRBD1. In germline, CDR1 is SGHTA, CDR2 FQGTGA. This CDR3 contains 12 residues. J was trimmed by 4 bases and V by 8 bases; bases with no gene match: 3. CDR3 loop: CASAGGGYGYTF. The CDR3 DNA sequence: TGTGCCAGCGCAGGGGGCGGCTATGGCTACACCTTC.

This sequence joins TRBV5-6 and TRBJ2-3; TRBD2 matches at 10 bases. Per germline, CDR1 SGHDT and CDR2 YYEEEE. The junction had 6 bases not matched to a gene; V was cut back by 4 bases and J by 4 bases. This CDR3 region has 15 residues. In DNA form, the CDR3 reads TGTGCCAGCAGCGCCGGGCTAGCGGGGGCAGATACGCAGTATTTT. It is translated as CASSAGLAGADTQYF.

The chain combines TRBV6-1 with TRBJ2-7; the D gene is possibly TRBD2 (5 bases). Germline V gene lookup returns CDR1 MNHNS and CDR2 SASEGT. V was clipped by 1 base and J by 2 bases, with 24 bases between them. This CDR3 has 19 residues. The CDR3 is CASSEVRASGSVIPYEQYF. The CDR3 DNA reads as TGTGCCAGCAGTGAAGTACGAGCCTCGGGGTCGGTTATTCCCTACGAGCAGTACTTC.

The rearrangement links TRBV5-6 to TRBJ2-2; 9 bases are a match to TRBD1. Per germline, CDR1 SGHDT and CDR2 YYEEEE. The CDR3 has 15 residues. Trimming removed 2 bases from V and 7 bases from J; junction bases left unmatched: 6. CDR3: CASSFGDRDGGELFF. The CDR3 nucleotides read TGTGCCAGCAGCTTTGGGGACAGGGATGGCGGGGAGCTGTTTTTT.

This clone appeared a single time. The rearrangement uses TRBV7-9 and TRBJ2-5; a weak D match, TRBD1 (6 bases). Trimming removed 6 bases from V and 2 bases from J, with 10 bases in between. The CDR3 extends over 13 amino acids. Germline CDR1 and CDR2: SEHNR and FQNEAQ (reference sequence). The DNA for the CDR3 is TGTGCCAGCAGGGTGGACAGTCAAGAGACCCAGTACTTC. Translated: CASRVDSQETQYF. The full variable domain, completed using reference TRBV7-9 and TRBJ2-5, is DTGVSQNPRHKITKRGQNVTFRCDPISEHNRLYWYRQTLGQGPEFLTYFQNEAQLEKSRLLSDRFSAERPKGSFSTLEIQRTEQGDSAMYLCASRVDSQETQYFGPGTRLLVL.

The chain combines TRBV5-1 with TRBJ2-2; TRBD1 matches at 8 bases. From germline, CDR1 is SGHRS and CDR2 YFSETQ. The CDR3 has 15 residues. The J segment lost 6 bases and the V segment lost 0 bases, leaving 4 bases of the junction unmatched. The CDR3 DNA reads as TGCGCCAGCAGCTTGGATGGACAGGGATCCGGGGAGCTGTTTTTT. This translates into CASSLDGQGSGELFF.

V gene TRBV13 combines with J gene TRBJ2-5, with D possibly called TRBD1 or TRBD2 (5 bases each). The CDR3 contains 16 residues. Germline loops: CDR1 PRHDT, CDR2 FYEKMQ (reference sequence). Trimming cost V 1 base and J 1 base, with 13 bases left between them. For the CDR3, the DNA is TGTGCCAGCAGCTTAGTCCTTACGGGGCCCCAAGAGACCCAGTACTTC. Protein sequence: CASSLVLTGPQETQYF.

This clone was counted once. J is TRBJ1-2 and V is TRBV11-2; 8 bases agree with TRBD1. The CDR3 contains 13 residues. Germline V gene lookup returns CDR1 SGHAT and CDR2 FQNNGV. V was clipped by 3 bases and J by 7 bases; unmatched bases: 4. The CDR3 loop is CASSFPGGGGYTF. The CDR3 nucleotides read TGTGCCAGCAGCTTTCCAGGGGGCGGTGGCTACACCTTC.

The chain couples TRBV30 to TRBJ1-4; D uncertain. This CDR3 contains 12 residues. V lost 0 bases and J 10 bases, leaving 9 bases between the germline ends. In germline, CDR1 is GTSNPN, CDR2 SVGIG (reference sequence). The CDR3 spells CAWSVAGGKLFF. Here the CDR3 DNA reads TGTGCCTGGAGTGTAGCCGGAGGAAAACTGTTTTTT.

V is TRBV14 and J is TRBJ1-1; unclear D gene. This CDR3 comprises 13 residues. CDR1 and CDR2 from the germline V gene are SGHDN and FVKESK. V shed 0 bases and J shed 11 bases, with 13 bases lying between them. The CDR3 region is CASSQDRGLGAFF. The CDR3 coding sequence is TGTGCCAGCAGCCAAGATCGCGGATTAGGCGCTTTCTTT.

The chain combines TRBV6-2 or TRBV6-3 with TRBJ2-7; D remains unclear. The CDR3 extends over 14 amino acids. Germline assignment: CDR1 MNHEY and CDR2 SVGEGT. Trimming pared 2 bases from V and 3 bases from J, leaving 11 bases between. For the CDR3, the DNA is TGTGCCAGCAGTTACACCAACGCCATCTACGAGCAGTACTTC. Protein: CASSYTNAIYEQYF.

As for this clone: One junction end disagrees with the germline gene, perhaps due to a read error. The chain links TRBV28 to TRBJ1-5; tentatively, D is TRBD1 (5 bases). Germline CDR1 is MDHEN and CDR2 is SYDVKM. The CDR3 is 12 residues long. CDR3 nucleotides: TGTGCCGGCAGGGCGAGCAATCAGCCCCAGCATTTT. The encoded protein is CAGRASNQPQHF.

The chain employs TRBV29-1 and TRBJ1-2, with TRBD1 matching over 7 bases. The V gene's germline CDR1 is SQVTM and CDR2 ANQGSEA. With 6 bases clipped from V and 4 bases from J, the junction kept 11 bases outside the gene matches. This CDR3 is built from 14 residues. The CDR3 region is CSVQGDTGTYGYTF. The CDR3 DNA reads as TGCAGCGTGCAGGGGGACACGGGGACCTATGGCTACACCTTC.